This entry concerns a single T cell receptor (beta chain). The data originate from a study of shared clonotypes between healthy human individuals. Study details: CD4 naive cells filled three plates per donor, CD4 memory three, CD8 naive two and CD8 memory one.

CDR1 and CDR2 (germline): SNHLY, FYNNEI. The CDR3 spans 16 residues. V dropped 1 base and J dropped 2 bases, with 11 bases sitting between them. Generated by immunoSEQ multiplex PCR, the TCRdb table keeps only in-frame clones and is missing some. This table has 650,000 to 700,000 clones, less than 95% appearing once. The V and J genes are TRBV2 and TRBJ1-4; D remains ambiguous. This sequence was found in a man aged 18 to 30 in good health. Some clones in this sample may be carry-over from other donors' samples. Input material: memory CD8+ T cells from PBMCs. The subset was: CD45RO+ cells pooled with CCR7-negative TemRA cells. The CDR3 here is CASSEGWRITNEKLFF. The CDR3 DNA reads TGTGCCAGCAGTGAAGGCTGGAGAATTACTAATGAAAAACTGTTTTTT.